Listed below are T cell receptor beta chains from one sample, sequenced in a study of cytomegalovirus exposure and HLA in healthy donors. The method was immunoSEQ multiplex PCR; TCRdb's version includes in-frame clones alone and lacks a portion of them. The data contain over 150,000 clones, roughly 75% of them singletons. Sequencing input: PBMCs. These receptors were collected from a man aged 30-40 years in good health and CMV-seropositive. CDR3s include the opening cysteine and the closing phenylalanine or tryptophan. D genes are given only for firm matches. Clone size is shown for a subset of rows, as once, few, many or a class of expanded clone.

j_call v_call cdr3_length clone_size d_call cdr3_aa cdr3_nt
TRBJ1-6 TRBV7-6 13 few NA CASSLGEGSPLHF TGTGCCAGCAGCTTAGGGGAGGGATCACCCCTCCACTTT
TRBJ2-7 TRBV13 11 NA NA CASGMRYEQYF TGTGCCAGCGGAATGCGGTACGAGCAGTACTTC
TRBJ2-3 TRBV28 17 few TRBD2 CASSPNLLAGARDTQYF TGTGCCAGCAGTCCCAATCTCTTAGCGGGAGCGAGGGATACGCAGTATTTT
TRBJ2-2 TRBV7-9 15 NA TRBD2 CASSLSGRVTGELFF TGTGCCAGCAGCCTTAGCGGGAGAGTCACCGGGGAGCTGTTTTTT
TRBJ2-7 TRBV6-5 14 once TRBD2 CASSPSGRGYEQYF TGTGCCAGCAGTCCTAGCGGGAGAGGCTACGAGCAGTACTTC
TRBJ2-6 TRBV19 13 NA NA CASSPEGANVLTF TGTGCCAGTAGTCCCGAGGGGGCCAACGTCCTGACTTTC
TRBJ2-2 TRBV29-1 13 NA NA CSVDRGNTGELFF TGCAGCGTTGACAGGGGGAACACCGGGGAGCTGTTTTTT
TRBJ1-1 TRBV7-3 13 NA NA CASSLIPGSEAFF TGTGCCAGCAGCTTAATACCGGGGTCTGAAGCTTTCTTT
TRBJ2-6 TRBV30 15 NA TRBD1 CAWSTGQAGANVLTF TGTGCCTGGAGTACGGGACAGGCTGGGGCCAACGTCCTGACTTTC
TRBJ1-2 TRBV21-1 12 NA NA CARGGNLYGYTF TGTGCCAGGGGGGGGAACTTGTATGGCTACACCTTC
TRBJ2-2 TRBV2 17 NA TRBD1 CASSPPTGTGVAGELFF TGTGCCAGCAGTCCCCCCACCGGGACAGGGGTCGCCGGGGAGCTGTTTTTT
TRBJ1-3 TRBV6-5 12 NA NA CASSPNGDTIYF TGTGCCAGCAGCCCTAACGGGGACACCATATATTTT
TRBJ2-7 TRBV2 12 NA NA CASSGPGGEQYF TGTGCCAGCAGTGGGCCCGGGGGCGAGCAGTACTTC
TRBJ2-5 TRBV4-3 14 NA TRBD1 CASSQSGTGFEQYF TGCGCCAGCAGCCAATCCGGGACAGGGTTTGAGCAGTACTTC
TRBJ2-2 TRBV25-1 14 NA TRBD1 CASSDITGAGELFF TGTGCCAGCAGTGACATCACAGGGGCCGGGGAGCTGTTTTTT
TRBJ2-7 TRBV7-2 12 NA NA CASSIQGYEQYF TGTGCCAGCAGCATCCAGGGATACGAGCAGTACTTC
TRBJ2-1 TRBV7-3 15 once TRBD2 CASSSTSGSYNEQFF TGTGCCAGCAGCTCGACTAGCGGCTCCTACAATGAGCAGTTCTTC
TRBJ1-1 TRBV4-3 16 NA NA CASSQPPRGGAGEAFF TGCGCCAGCAGCCAACCCCCTCGAGGAGGGGCGGGAGAAGCTTTCTTT
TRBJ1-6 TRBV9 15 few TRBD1 CASSPPGQDNSPLHF TGTGCCAGCAGCCCCCCGGGACAGGATAATTCACCCCTCCACTTT
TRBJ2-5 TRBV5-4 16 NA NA CASSPVRLAGLETQYF TGTGCCAGCAGCCCTGTACGGCTAGCAGGATTAGAGACCCAGTACTTC